Following are 10 T cell receptor beta chains from one sample sequenced in a study of tumor-infiltrating lymphocytes in primary liver carcinoma. TCR beta cDNA was prepared out of about 510 ng total RNA by means of a constant-region primer. Slightly modified ARM-PCR with three nested multiplex PCR rounds yielded TCR beta libraries. Rounds one and two of PCR, each of about 10 cycles, were primed with TRBV1-TRBV30 forward primers and a C-beta reverse primer. From the multiplex PCR reads, TCRdb called clonotypes with MiXCR, one entry per CDR3 protein. The sample has about 120,000 distinct CDR3 sequences, roughly three fifths seen once. DNA and RNA were both co-extracted from 20-30 mg of bulk tissue that had not been sorted. What was sequenced was liver tumor tissue from sampling region 1. Specified subset: tumor region T1, superior pole. Receptors originate from a woman aged 55 to 70 with primary liver carcinoma and hepatitis B virus infection.

J is TRBJ2-5 and V is TRBV28, with unresolved D. This CDR3 region has 12 residues. With 8 bases removed from V and 8 bases from J, the gap between germline ends came to 15 bases. Germline loops: CDR1 MDHEN, CDR2 SYDVKM. CDR3 residues: CASASWMGTQYF. In nucleotides, the CDR3 is TGTGCCAGCGCCTCCTGGATGGGTACCCAGTACTTC.

Here the CDR3 reads CASSPLAGVGETQYF. The DNA for the CDR3 is TGTGCCAGCAGCCCTTTAGCGGGAGTGGGGGAGACCCAGTACTTC. The chain is built from TRBV13 and TRBJ2-5, with 9 bases identical to TRBD2. The ends lost 5 bases at V and 5 bases at J; junction bases unmatched: 9. The CDR3 consists of 15 residues. CDR1 and CDR2 (germline): PRHDT, FYEKMQ (reference sequence).

As for this clonotype: Given a much more abundant clone one base away, this may be a read error. The genes are TRBV12-3 or TRBV12-4 and TRBJ1-1, with a possible D match to TRBD1 (6 bases). This CDR3 has 14 amino acids. CDR3 nucleotides: TGTGCCAGCAGGTACATGGGGGCACGGACTGGAGCTTTCTTT. It yields the protein CASRYMGARTGAFF.

The rearrangement uses TRBV5-5 and TRBJ2-2; D not certain. The V and J ends lost 5 bases and 3 bases respectively, with 11 bases between them. There are 14 residues in the CDR3. Germline CDR1 SGHKS, CDR2 YYEKEE (reference sequence). The CDR3 DNA reads as TGTGCCAGCAGTCTCTCGACATACACCGGGGAGCTGTTTTTT. Its translation: CASSLSTYTGELFF.

This sequence joins TRBV6-6 and TRBJ2-5; TRBD1 agrees at 9 bases. With V trimmed by 2 bases and J by 7 bases, 11 bases remained unmatched. Germline V gene data show CDR1 as MNHNY and CDR2 as SVGAGI (reference sequence). This CDR3 has 16 amino acids. The CDR3, as DNA: TGTGCCAGCAGTTACCCGGGACAGGGCCAGGGTGGGACCCAGTACTTC. The encoded protein is CASSYPGQGQGGTQYF.

This clonotype was counted at least ten times. The chain is built from TRBV11-2 and TRBJ2-5, with D perhaps assigned TRBD1 or TRBD2 (6 bases each). Trimming left V 4 bases short and J 7 bases short, with 25 bases between. Germline V lookup: CDR1 SGHAT, CDR2 FQNNGV. The CDR3 has 17 residues. The CDR3 protein is CASSSEGGVWGATTQYF. The DNA of the CDR3 is TGTGCCAGCAGCTCTGAAGGGGGTGTCTGGGGGGCAACGACCCAGTACTTC.

Regarding this clonotype: Given a much more abundant clone one base away, this may be a read error. The V gene is TRBV10-3, the J gene TRBJ2-1, with D possibly TRBD2 on 6 matching bases. The V gene lost 2 bases and the J gene lost 8 bases, with 16 bases spanning the gap. The germline V gene encodes CDR1 ENHRY and CDR2 SYGVKD. The CDR3 covers 15 residues. As DNA, the CDR3 is TGTGCCATCAGTGAGGGGGGGAGTGTTTACGATGAGCAGTTCTTC. The encoded protein is CAISEGGSVYDEQFF.

On this clonotype itself: The junction departs from germline at one end; a sequencing error may be responsible. CDR3: CDSSWIGGRNSPLHF. CDR3 DNA sequence: TGTGACAGCAGCTGGATAGGGGGCCGGAATTCACCCCTCCACTTT. The chain couples TRBV11-2 to TRBJ1-6, with 7 positions matching TRBD1. This CDR3 is built from 15 residues. In germline, CDR1 is SGHAT, CDR2 FQNNGV.

Turning to this clonotype: Because it lacks the conserved phenylalanine or tryptophan at the end, this CDR3 is likely a read error. The V gene is TRBV5-3, the J gene TRBJ2-1; 10 bases are a match to TRBD2. TRBV5-3 is an open reading frame, and its role is uncertain. CDR3 length equals 16 residues. J was trimmed by 6 bases and V by 4 bases; bases with no gene match: 10. CDR3 in amino acids: CARSGSGRVHFNEQFS. Written as DNA, the CDR3 is TGTGCCAGAAGCGGGAGCGGGAGGGTCCACTTCAATGAGCAGTTCTCC.

Comments on this clonotype: Its ends do not fully match the called genes, so a read error is possible. The chain employs TRBV29-1 and TRBJ2-3; D call uncertain. Per the germline V gene, CDR1 is SQVTM and CDR2 is ANQGSEA. CDR3 length equals 14 residues. The DNA for the CDR3 is TGCAGCGTTGGTTTCGCAGGTAGCACAGATACGCAATATTTT. Translation: CSVGFAGSTDTQYF.